The entry below gives a single T cell receptor (beta chain) sequence along with its context. Measured with immunoSEQ multiplex PCR; TCRdb has only the in-frame clones, and not every one. The sample has around 150,000 clones; around nine tenths are singletons. Enrollees, about 18 to 95 years old, lived in 24 US areas. This record comes from a study of blood T cell repertoires in COVID-19. On the study more broadly: Nucleic acid was either cDNA or gDNA, and it came from T cells, B-cell-depleted T cells, or PBMCs.

The CDR3 consists of 17 residues. The germline CDR1 and CDR2 sequences are MNHEY and SVGEGT. V dropped 0 bases and J dropped 5; count of bases not matched to a gene: 9. Sequenced: PBMCs or T cells enriched from blood (not recorded which). This TCR derives from a woman aged 45 to 65 who had recovered from COVID-19. This sequence joins TRBV6-2 or TRBV6-3 and TRBJ2-4; 8 positions agree with TRBD1. CDR3 coding DNA: TGTGCCAGCAGTTACTCATCAGGGGGCGAGGGACAAAACATTCAGTACTTC. It yields the protein CASSYSSGGEGQNIQYF.